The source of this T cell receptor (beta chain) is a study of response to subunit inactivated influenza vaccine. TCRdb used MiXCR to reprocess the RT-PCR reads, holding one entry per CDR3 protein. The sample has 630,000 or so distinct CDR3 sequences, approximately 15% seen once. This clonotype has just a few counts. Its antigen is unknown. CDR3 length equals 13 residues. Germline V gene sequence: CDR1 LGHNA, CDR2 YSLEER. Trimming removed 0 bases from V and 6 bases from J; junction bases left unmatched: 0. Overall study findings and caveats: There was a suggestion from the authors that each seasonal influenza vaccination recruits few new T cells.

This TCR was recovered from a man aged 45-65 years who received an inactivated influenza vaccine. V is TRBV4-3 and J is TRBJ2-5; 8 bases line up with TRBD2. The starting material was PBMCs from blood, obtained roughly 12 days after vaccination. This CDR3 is CASSQDSGKTQYF. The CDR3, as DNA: TGCGCCAGCAGCCAAGATAGCGGGAAGACCCAGTACTTC.